This TCR beta chain was sequenced for a study of graft-versus-host responses after intestinal transplantation. The overall study: Anti-thymocyte globulin induction was given to all recipients, followed by tacrolimus and steroids for around three years.

Bone marrow obtained following transplant was drawn from the posterior iliac crest or from another site. Trimming pared 5 bases from V and 4 bases from J, leaving 9 bases between. CDR3 length equals 12 residues. Germline V CDR1 and CDR2: SEHNR, FQNEAQ (reference sequence). The data were produced by immunoSEQ multiplex PCR, yet TCRdb's version contains in-frame clones alone and is incomplete. This sample yields 9,600 or so clones, of which roughly 95% are seen a single time; 15% to 20% belongs to the top ten. The sample consisted of bone marrow, taken around 75 weeks after intestinal transplantation. This receptor was obtained from a human patient who received an intestinal transplant, so some T cells may come from the graft donor. The rearrangement links TRBV7-9 to TRBJ2-7, with D perhaps TRBD1 or TRBD2 (6 bases each). Here the CDR3 DNA reads TGTGCCAGCAGCCGCGGGACATACGAGCAGTACTTC. Amino acids: CASSRGTYEQYF.